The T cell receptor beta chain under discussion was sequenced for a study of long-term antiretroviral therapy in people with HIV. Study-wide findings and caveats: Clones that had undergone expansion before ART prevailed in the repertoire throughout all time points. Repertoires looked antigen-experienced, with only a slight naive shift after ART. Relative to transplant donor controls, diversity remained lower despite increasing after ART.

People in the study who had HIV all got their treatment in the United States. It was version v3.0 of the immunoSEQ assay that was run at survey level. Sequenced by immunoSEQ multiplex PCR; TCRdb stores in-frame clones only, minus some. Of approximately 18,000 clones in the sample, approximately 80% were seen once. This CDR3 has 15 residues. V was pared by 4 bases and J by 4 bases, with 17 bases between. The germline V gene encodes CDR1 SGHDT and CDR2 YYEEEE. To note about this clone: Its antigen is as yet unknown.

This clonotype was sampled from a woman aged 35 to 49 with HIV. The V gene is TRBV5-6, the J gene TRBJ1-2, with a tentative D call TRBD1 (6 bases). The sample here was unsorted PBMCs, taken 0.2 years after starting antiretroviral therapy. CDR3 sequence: CASSRGQGLGYGYTF. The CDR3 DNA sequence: TGTGCCAGCAGCCGGGGACAAGGTTTAGGCTATGGCTACACCTTC.